This record covers a single T cell receptor (beta chain). Antigen unknown. Trimming cost V 6 bases and J 2 bases; bases outside gene matches: 11. The CDR3 has 18 amino acids. The source of the sample is a study of CD8 T cells in Susac syndrome. Broader study findings: The CD4+ T cell repertoires of Susac syndrome were found to show no clonal expansion.

Diagnostic criteria defined recently for definite or probable disease were met by the Susac syndrome patients. RNA in amounts of about 0.5 to 1 ug was reverse transcribed with random hexamers. One entry per CDR3 protein, called by TCRdb with MiXCR from the immunoSEQ multiplex PCR reads. Here the sample spans just under 95,000 distinct CDR3 sequences, about 94% being singletons. Sequencing used CD4+ T cells from PBMCs. This TCR derives from a human donor with Susac syndrome. The genes are TRBV12-3 or TRBV12-4 and TRBJ2-1; TRBD1 matches at 12 bases. The chain's CDR3 is CASSQGQGAWSAYNEQFF. The CDR3 DNA follows: TGTGCCAGCAGCCAGGGACAGGGGGCCTGGAGTGCCTACAATGAGCAGTTCTTC.